This is a list of T cell receptor beta chains from one sample in a study of shared T cell receptors in the human thymus. Sequencing was performed with immunoSEQ multiplex PCR; in TCRdb, only in-frame clones are kept and a portion is missing. The sample lists 600,000 or so clones, around 87% occurring once. The same data also went into a second study, on human thymus T cells.

Sample: thymocytes. Receptors were obtained from a boy under three years old with a congenital heart defect. CDR3s include the opening cysteine and the closing phenylalanine or tryptophan. Fields, in order: clone size, J gene, D gene, V gene, CDR3 DNA, CDR3 protein. A D gene is named only where the DNA matches it firmly. Clone size is not always given. Where it is, it says once, few, many or a class for expanded clones.

size: .
J: TRBJ1-2
D: TRBD1
V: TRBV7-9
DNA: TGTGCCAGCAGCTTAACTAGGAAGGACAGGGTTTATGGCTACACCTTC
CDR3: CASSLTRKDRVYGYTF

size: .
J: TRBJ1-1
D: TRBD1
V: TRBV6-5
DNA: TGTGCCAGCAGTTACAGTGAAGGGGGCAGGAACACTGAAGCTTTCTTT
CDR3: CASSYSEGGRNTEAFF

size: .
J: TRBJ1-5
D: .
V: TRBV30
DNA: TGTGCCTGGACCTCACAGGAGGGAAAAATAAAGCATTTT
CDR3: CAWTSQEGKIKHF

size: .
J: TRBJ1-2
D: .
V: TRBV2
DNA: TGTGCCAGCATGAACCTCCGGGCCAGGGACAATTATGGCTACACCTTC
CDR3: CASMNLRARDNYGYTF

size: .
J: TRBJ2-1
D: TRBD1
V: TRBV5-6
DNA: TGTGCCAGCAGCTTTCCGGGACAGATATTTACCAATGAGCAGTTCTTC
CDR3: CASSFPGQIFTNEQFF

size: .
J: TRBJ1-2
D: TRBD1
V: TRBV6-5
DNA: TGTGCCAGCAGCCCCCAGGGGGCAGAGGGCTACACCTTC
CDR3: CASSPQGAEGYTF

size: few
J: TRBJ1-1
D: .
V: TRBV19
DNA: TGTGCCAGTAGTATAGATGGCTCAGGGGTGAACACTGAAGCTTTCTTT
CDR3: CASSIDGSGVNTEAFF

size: once
J: TRBJ1-1
D: TRBD1
V: TRBV5-8
DNA: TGTGCCAGCAGTTCCGTCCCGGGACAGGGATGGAACACTGAAGCTTTCTTT
CDR3: CASSSVPGQGWNTEAFF

size: .
J: TRBJ1-1
D: .
V: TRBV5-1
DNA: TGCGCCAGCAGCGGAGGGACGGGGAACACTGAAGCTTTCTTT
CDR3: CASSGGTGNTEAFF

size: .
J: TRBJ1-2
D: .
V: TRBV7-9
DNA: TGTGCCAGCAGCACCCCACAGGGTTCAGATGTCGGTGGCTACACCTTC
CDR3: CASSTPQGSDVGGYTF

size: .
J: TRBJ1-4
D: .
V: TRBV14
DNA: TGTGCCAGCAGCCAAGGACAGCTCGGGCACGAAAAACTGTTTTTT
CDR3: CASSQGQLGHEKLFF

size: .
J: TRBJ2-5
D: .
V: TRBV5-4
DNA: TGTGCCAGCAGCTTGGGGGCTGGTCACAGCCTAGAGACCCAGTACTTC
CDR3: CASSLGAGHSLETQYF

size: .
J: TRBJ2-7
D: TRBD1
V: TRBV6-1
DNA: TGTGCCAGCAGTGGAATACAGGGGGCCCCTAAAACTTACTACGAGCAGTACTTC
CDR3: CASSGIQGAPKTYYEQYF

size: .
J: TRBJ1-2
D: TRBD1
V: TRBV27
DNA: TGTGCCAGCAGCCCGTCTGGGACAGGTGATAACTATGGCTACACCTTC
CDR3: CASSPSGTGDNYGYTF

size: .
J: TRBJ1-5
D: .
V: TRBV27
DNA: TGTGCCAGCAGTTTAAGAAGGGAGAATAATCAGCCCCAGCATTTT
CDR3: CASSLRRENNQPQHF

size: .
J: TRBJ1-2
D: TRBD1
V: TRBV6-1
DNA: TGTGCCAGCAGTGGACAGGGCAAGGGACTTAACTATGGCTACACCTTC
CDR3: CASSGQGKGLNYGYTF

size: once
J: TRBJ2-1
D: .
V: TRBV5-1
DNA: TGCGCCACCTCCTATACAGGGTCTGAGCAGTTCTTC
CDR3: CATSYTGSEQFF

size: .
J: TRBJ1-6
D: TRBD1
V: TRBV5-1
DNA: TGCGCCAGCAGCTGGGACAGGGTCGCTCCTCTAAATTCACCCCTCCACTTT
CDR3: CASSWDRVAPLNSPLHF

size: .
J: TRBJ1-4
D: .
V: TRBV19
DNA: TGTGCCAGTAAATACCGAGGAGCAACTAATGAAAAACTGTTTTTT
CDR3: CASKYRGATNEKLFF

size: .
J: TRBJ1-6
D: TRBD1
V: TRBV7-9
DNA: TGTGCCAGCAGCTTAGCCGCTAGACAGGGGCGCTCACCCCTCCACTTT
CDR3: CASSLAARQGRSPLHF

size: .
J: TRBJ2-3
D: TRBD2
V: TRBV10-3
DNA: TGTGCCATCAGTGAGTCAGGGACTAGCGGGACAGATACGCAGTATTTT
CDR3: CAISESGTSGTDTQYF

size: .
J: TRBJ2-3
D: .
V: TRBV5-4
DNA: TGTGCCAGCAGCTTGGGGGCAGGGGGGCACACAGATACGCAGTATTTT
CDR3: CASSLGAGGHTDTQYF

size: .
J: TRBJ1-1
D: .
V: TRBV27
DNA: TGTGCCACCCGCGGTGGGGCTGGTGAAGCTTTCTTT
CDR3: CATRGGAGEAFF

size: .
J: TRBJ2-2
D: TRBD2
V: TRBV2
DNA: TGTGCAGGGACTAGCGGTAACACCGGGGAGCTGTTTTTT
CDR3: CAGTSGNTGELFF

size: .
J: TRBJ1-2
D: .
V: TRBV5-1
DNA: TGCGCCAGCAGCTCCAAGCCAGGGTATGGCTACACCTTC
CDR3: CASSSKPGYGYTF